The T cell receptor beta chain under discussion was sequenced for a study of identical twins. TCRdb reanalysed the 5' RACE reads using MiXCR and keeps one entry per CDR3 protein. Altogether just over 450,000 distinct CDR3 sequences are present, 14% being singletons, with the ten largest covering around 0.48%. After removal of 5 bases from V and 6 bases from J, the junction contained 7 bases not matched to a gene. Per the germline V gene, CDR1 is LGHNA and CDR2 is YSLEER. There are 15 residues in the CDR3. Whole-study findings and limits: Those out-of-frame alpha sequences shared by twins showed an excess of low generation probability. There was more out-of-frame TCR alpha sharing in monozygotic twins than models estimated.

This clonotype was seen repeatedly, ten times or more. Antigen unknown. These data were also filed under a second study, of yellow fever vaccine responses in identical twins.

Sequenced: CD4+ T cells sorted from blood. The receptor was isolated from a woman aged 18-30 years in good health. The rearrangement joins TRBV4-3 to TRBJ2-7; TRBD2 matches 13 bases. The CDR3 here is CASSNQLAGGAEQYF. CDR3 DNA sequence: TGCGCCAGCAGCAACCAACTAGCGGGAGGGGCCGAGCAGTACTTC.